This TCR beta chain comes out of a study of PD-1 blockade in classical Hodgkin lymphoma. This clone was counted only a few times. The data were produced by immunoSEQ multiplex PCR, yet TCRdb's version contains in-frame clones alone and is incomplete. This table has roughly 56,000 clones, approximately 90% appearing once. Time point indicated: cycle 4 day 1 (C4D1), after more than five weeks of nivolumab. Each of the patients experienced relapse following autologous stem cell transplantation, and their brentuximab vedotin exposure differed. The CDR3 totals 14 residues. V lost 7 bases and J lost 9; bases outside the gene matches: 10. The germline V gene has CDR1 SNHLY and CDR2 FYNNEI.

This chain uses TRBV2 with TRBJ2-1; 9 nucleotides match TRBD2. This specimen consisted of peripheral blood mononuclear cells (PBMCs), obtained before the fourth cycle of nivolumab. This receptor was identified in a human donor with classical Hodgkin lymphoma. The CDR3: CASNERLAGSEQFF. The CDR3 DNA reads as TGTGCCAGCAACGAGAGGCTAGCGGGGTCTGAGCAGTTCTTC.